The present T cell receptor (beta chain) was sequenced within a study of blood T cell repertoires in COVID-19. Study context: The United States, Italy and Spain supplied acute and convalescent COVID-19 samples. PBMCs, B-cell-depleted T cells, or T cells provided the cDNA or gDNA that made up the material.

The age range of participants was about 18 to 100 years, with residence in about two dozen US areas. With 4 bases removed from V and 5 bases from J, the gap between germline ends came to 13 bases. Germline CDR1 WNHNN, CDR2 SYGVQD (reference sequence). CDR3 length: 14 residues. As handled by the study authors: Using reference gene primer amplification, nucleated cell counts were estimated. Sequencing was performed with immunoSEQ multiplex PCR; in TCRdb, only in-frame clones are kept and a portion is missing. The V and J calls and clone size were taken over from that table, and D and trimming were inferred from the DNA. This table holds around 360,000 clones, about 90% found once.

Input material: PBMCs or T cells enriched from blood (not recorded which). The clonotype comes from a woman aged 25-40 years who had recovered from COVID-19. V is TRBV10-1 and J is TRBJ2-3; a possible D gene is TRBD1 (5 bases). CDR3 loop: CASSVGRGRDTQYF. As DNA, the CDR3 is TGCGCCAGCAGTGTGGGTAGGGGCAGAGATACGCAGTATTTT.